One and the same sample provided the 25 T cell receptor beta chains below, sequenced in a study of T-cell memory formation after mild COVID-19. One entry per CDR3 protein results from TCRdb running MiXCR on the 5' RACE reads. This table has around 130,000 distinct CDR3 sequences, roughly 6% appearing once. Sequencing was done on a sample of PBMCs or a T cell subset sorted from them (not recorded which). These receptors originate from an adult woman who had mild COVID-19 (a few samples of this study predate the infection). Cell type and time point are not known.

Many counts were recorded for this clonotype. V gene TRBV12-3 or TRBV12-4 combines with J gene TRBJ1-2, with D tentatively TRBD1 (6 bases). The CDR3 is made up of 18 amino acids. With 2 bases removed from V and 6 bases from J, the gap between germline ends came to 25 bases. CDR3 in amino acids: CASSLLPGQLLPSHGYTF. DNA of the CDR3: TGTGCCAGCAGTTTACTTCCCGGACAGCTCTTGCCATCACATGGCTACACCTTC.

The chain recombines TRBV4-3 with TRBJ2-3; D not certain. The CDR3 runs to 15 residues. The V gene's germline CDR1 is LGHNA and CDR2 YSLEER. V lost 0 bases, J lost 0 bases, and 7 bases lay in between. The CDR3 loop reads CASSQDSRSTDTQYF. In DNA form, the CDR3 reads TGCGCCAGCAGCCAAGATTCCAGGAGCACAGATACGCAGTATTTT.

This clonotype has more than one count but fewer than ten. The J gene is TRBJ2-1, the V gene TRBV19; 8 bases are shared with TRBD1. The V and J ends lost 4 bases and 7 bases, in that order; junction bases with no gene match: 6. The CDR3 extends over 14 amino acids. The germline V gene encodes CDR1 LNHDA and CDR2 SQIVND (reference sequence). The CDR3 is CASSTYRGKNEQFF. DNA for the CDR3: TGTGCCAGTAGTACATACAGGGGGAAGAATGAGCAGTTCTTC. Together with reference TRBV19 and TRBJ2-1, the CDR3 gives the full variable domain: DGGITQSPKYLFRKEGQNVTLSCEQNLNHDAMYWYRQDPGQGLRLIYYSQIVNDFQKGDIAEGYSVSREKKESFPLTVTSAQKNPTAFYLCASSTYRGKNEQFFGPGTRLTVL.

This clonotype was picked up a small number of times. The chain carries TRBV15 and TRBJ2-2, with D tentatively TRBD1 (6 bases). The CDR3 runs to 15 residues. Germline CDR1 LNHNV, CDR2 YYDKDF (reference sequence). Between the trimmed V and J ends, which lost 6 bases and 7 bases, there was a span of 18 bases. CDR3 nucleotide sequence: TGTGCCACCAGTTCGGGGCAGGGGACGGTCGGGGAGCTGTTTTTT. It translates to CATSSGQGTVGELFF.

This clonotype was seen at least ten times. This chain uses TRBV20-1 with TRBJ2-3; 12 bases line up with TRBD2. This CDR3 comprises 15 residues. Germline V gene data show CDR1 as DFQATT and CDR2 as SNEGSKA (reference sequence). DNA for the CDR3: TGCAGCAAAGTAAGGACTAGCGGGAAAGAAGATACGCAGTATTTT. Its protein product is CSKVRTSGKEDTQYF.

This clonotype was found many times. The J gene is TRBJ2-2, the V gene TRBV20-1; no firm D call. CDR1 and CDR2 (germline): DFQATT, SNEGSKA (reference sequence). V dropped 3 bases and J dropped 0 bases, with 11 bases sitting between them. CDR3 length: 15 amino acids. The CDR3 nucleotides are TGCAGTGCTAGGGAAGTTCGGGCGAACACCGGGGAGCTGTTTTTT. Its protein is CSAREVRANTGELFF.

CDR3 region: CASSPALDRYGYTF. CDR3 nucleotide sequence: TGTGCCAGCTCACCAGCACTGGACCGCTATGGCTACACCTTC. V usage is TRBV18 and J usage is TRBJ1-2, with D unresolved. Trimming pared 2 bases from V and 4 bases from J, leaving 11 bases between. CDR3 length: 14 residues. The V gene's germline CDR1 is KGHSH and CDR2 LQKENI. Looking up the rest from reference TRBV18 and TRBJ1-2 gives the full variable domain: NAGVMQNPRHLVRRRGQEARLRCSPMKGHSHVYWYRQLPEEGLKFMVYLQKENIIDESGMPKERFSAEFPKEGPSILRIQQVVRGDSAAYFCASSPALDRYGYTFGSGTRLTVV.

In its sample, this clonotype was seen many times. The chain employs TRBV5-1 and TRBJ2-3; 8 nucleotides align to TRBD2. Unmatched junction bases numbered 8, after V lost 4 bases and J lost 1 base. Germline CDR1 reads SGHRS; CDR2 reads YFSETQ. This CDR3 is built from 16 residues. CDR3 loop: CASSQRGTSGTDTQYF. The CDR3 DNA reads TGCGCCAGCAGCCAACGGGGGACTAGTGGCACAGATACGCAGTATTTT.

This clonotype occurred a few times. This chain joins TRBV5-1 and TRBJ2-3; tentative D call: TRBD2 (5 bases). Germline V gene data show CDR1 as SGHRS and CDR2 as YFSETQ. V gave up 0 bases and J gave up 2 bases, with 10 bases separating them. This CDR3 contains 15 residues. CDR3 in DNA: TGCGCCAGCAGCTTGGCCGGGATGAACACAGATACGCAGTATTTT. It encodes CASSLAGMNTDTQYF.

This clonotype was observed a few times. This rearrangement joins TRBV6-5 to TRBJ2-1; possibly TRBD2 for D (6 bases). Per germline, CDR1 MNHEY and CDR2 SVGAGI. Trimming removed 7 bases at V and 0 bases at J, with 13 bases between. The CDR3 contains 15 residues. The CDR3 DNA is TGTGCCAGCATGTCATACGGGAGCTCCTACAATGAGCAGTTCTTC. Its translation: CASMSYGSSYNEQFF.

This clonotype was seen at least ten times. This chain uses TRBV4-2 with TRBJ2-7; 11 bases line up with TRBD1. The CDR3 has 16 amino acids. Per the germline V gene, CDR1 is LGHNA and CDR2 is YNFKEQ. V shed 2 bases, J shed 3 bases, and the junction held 6 bases outside the gene matches. The CDR3 is CASSQSGGQGGYEQYF. In DNA, the CDR3 is TGTGCCAGCAGCCAATCAGGGGGACAGGGGGGCTACGAGCAGTACTTC.

The V call is TRBV7-2, the J call TRBJ1-5; D not resolved. CDR3 length: 17 residues. Germline CDR1 is SGHTA and CDR2 is FQGNSA. Trimming pared 3 bases from V and 5 bases from J, leaving 20 bases between. CDR3 DNA: TGTGCCAGCAGCTTCAAAGTGGACCCTTTGGGGTATCAGCCCCAGCATTTT. Protein: CASSFKVDPLGYQPQHF.

This clonotype was seen at least ten times. The J gene is TRBJ1-5, the V gene TRBV7-8; 8 bases are shared with TRBD1. The V segment lost 5 bases and the J segment 2 bases; nucleotides outside the gene matches: 8. The CDR3 totals 16 residues. Germline V gene data show CDR1 as SGHVS and CDR2 as FQNEAQ. The CDR3 DNA reads as TGTGCCAGCAGCCAGAGTACGACAGGGGGCAATCAGCCCCAGCATTTT. Amino acid sequence: CASSQSTTGGNQPQHF.

V and J are TRBV6-6 and TRBJ2-7; 7 nucleotides match TRBD1. J was trimmed by 0 bases and V by 5 bases; bases with no gene match: 7. The CDR3 sequence is 15 residues long. Germline V gene data show CDR1 as MNHNY and CDR2 as SVGAGI (reference sequence). This CDR3 reads CASSRDSRLSYEQYF. The CDR3 DNA reads TGTGCCAGCAGTCGGGACAGCCGTCTCTCCTACGAGCAGTACTTC.

The CDR3 coding sequence is TGTGCCAGCAGCGCTTTTCCAGATACGCAGTATTTT. Its translation is CASSAFPDTQYF. This chain joins TRBV5-6 and TRBJ2-3; D not certain. The CDR3 spans 12 residues. The germline gives CDR1 SGHDT, CDR2 YYEEEE. The ends were cut back, 4 bases at V and 4 bases at J, with 7 bases in the middle.

This clonotype has a count of ten or more. V is TRBV24-1 and J is TRBJ1-2, with 7 bases identical to TRBD1. With 3 bases clipped from V and 8 bases from J, the junction kept 11 bases outside the gene matches. CDR3 length: 15 residues. In germline, CDR1 is KGHDR, CDR2 SFDVKD. DNA of the CDR3: TGTGCCACCAGTGATCCCGGACAGGTGGTCGGAGGCTACACCTTC. Translation: CATSDPGQVVGGYTF.

This clonotype was counted at least ten times. V usage is TRBV12-3 or TRBV12-4 and J usage is TRBJ1-4; 9 bases fit TRBD1. This CDR3 comprises 14 residues. The trim removed 5 bases at V and 7 bases at J, leaving 5 bases unmatched. CDR3 sequence: CASSPGTGSEKLFF. The CDR3 bases are TGTGCCAGCAGTCCTGGGACAGGGAGTGAAAAACTGTTTTTT.

This clonotype appeared many times. This CDR3 is CASSSSLGFEQFF. The CDR3 DNA reads TGTGCCAGCAGTTCCAGCCTGGGGTTTGAGCAGTTCTTC. This chain links TRBV6-5 with TRBJ2-1; D call uncertain. The CDR3 spans 13 residues. The ends were cut back, 4 bases at V and 9 bases at J, with 13 bases in the middle. Germline CDR1 and CDR2: MNHEY and SVGAGI.

Notes on this clonotype: The junction and the germline gene differ at one end; a read error may be behind it. The chain carries TRBV9 and TRBJ2-2; either TRBD1 or TRBD2 may fit D (5 bases each). The V gene's germline CDR1 is SGDLS and CDR2 YYNGEE. The CDR3 length is 16 residues. The CDR3 reads CASSAQGRSYTGELYF. CDR3 DNA sequence: TGTGCCAGCAGCGCCCAGGGCAGGTCATACACCGGGGAGCTGTATTTT.

The rearrangement joins TRBV12-3 or TRBV12-4 to TRBJ2-7; 7 bases fit TRBD1. Trimming at V came to 6 bases and at J to 7 bases, leaving 12 bases not matched to a gene. The CDR3 runs 14 residues. Here the CDR3 DNA reads TGTGCCAGCAGCCGACAGGGATCAAGGCAAGAGCAGTACTTC. It translates to CASSRQGSRQEQYF.

This clonotype was detected a few times. V and J are TRBV7-9 and TRBJ2-7, with 10 bases aligning to TRBD1. The CDR3 loop spans 16 amino acids. Per germline, CDR1 SEHNR and CDR2 FQNEAQ (reference sequence). V trimming: 7 bases; J trimming: 3 bases; junction bases outside the gene matches: 12. The CDR3 region is CASTLGVGTGVYEQYF. The CDR3 bases are TGTGCCAGCACCCTAGGGGTGGGGACAGGGGTCTACGAGCAGTACTTC.

This clonotype has at least ten counts. This sequence joins TRBV20-1 and TRBJ2-1; D uncertain. From germline, CDR1 is DFQATT and CDR2 SNEGSKA (reference sequence). This CDR3 is built from 14 residues. Trimming took 3 bases from V and 0 from J, leaving 9 bases between them. CDR3 DNA sequence: TGCAGTGCTAGCGACCTCCGCTCCTACAATGAGCAGTTCTTC. Translating gives CSASDLRSYNEQFF.

The chain links TRBV4-2 to TRBJ2-6; D perhaps matches TRBD2 (5 bases). Trimming took 4 bases from V and 1 from J, leaving 11 bases between them. Germline V lookup: CDR1 LGHNA, CDR2 YNFKEQ. The CDR3 runs 16 residues. CDR3 sequence: CASSPSGESGANVLTF. CDR3 bases: TGTGCCAGCAGCCCCTCCGGGGAGTCTGGGGCCAACGTCCTGACTTTC.

This clonotype was observed a handful of times. This chain links TRBV23-1 with TRBJ1-5; tentatively, D is TRBD1 (5 bases). TRBV23-1 is designated an ORF whose function remains uncertain. V was shortened by 7 bases and J by 0 bases, with 13 bases between the two germline ends. This CDR3 has 15 residues. CDR3 bases: TGCGCCAGCACGGGAGACAGTGATAGCAATCAGCCCCAGCATTTT. As protein: CASTGDSDSNQPQHF.

The chain is built from TRBV20-1 and TRBJ1-2, with a weak D call TRBD1 (5 bases). Germline V gives CDR1 DFQATT, CDR2 SNEGSKA (reference sequence). The CDR3 loop spans 12 amino acids. Here the CDR3 reads CSAPTANYGYTF. As DNA, the CDR3 is TGCAGCGCTCCGACAGCTAACTATGGCTACACCTTC.